This T cell receptor beta chain was captured in a study of T cell responses to AZD1222 COVID-19 vaccine. Samples with a second dose at about 4 or about 12 weeks were pooled together. The CDR3 extends over 13 amino acids. Germline CDR1 is MNHNY and CDR2 is SVGAGI (reference sequence). Trimming took off 8 bases at V and 3 bases at J, with 12 bases between the two ends. Here immunoSEQ multiplex PCR was the method, and the copy in TCRdb shows in-frame clones only, minus some. The sample records around 83,000 clones, roughly nine tenths being singletons. The chain uses TRBV6-6 and TRBJ2-3; no firm D call. Sequences were derived from peripheral blood, sampled 28 days after the second AZD1222 dose. This TCR came from an adult who received the AZD1222 COVID-19 vaccine. CDR3 nucleotides: TGTGCCAGCCAACGAAGTGGTACAGATACGCAGTATTTT. The encoded protein is CASQRSGTDTQYF.